The next 28 T cell receptor beta chains were all read from a single sample in a study of T cell responses to AZD1222 COVID-19 vaccine. TCRdb's copy holds only in-frame clones and misses some; the assay was immunoSEQ multiplex PCR. The sample has 150,000 or so clones, about 91% seen once; the top ten hold 0.9% to 1.2%. The sequences come from peripheral blood, collected 28 days after the second AZD1222 dose. These receptors originate from an adult who received the AZD1222 COVID-19 vaccine.

The chain is built from TRBV3-1 (or the pseudogene TRBV3-2) and TRBJ2-2; D unresolved. The CDR3 is 15 residues long. V was cut by 1 base and J by 4 bases, with 10 bases left in between. Germline loops: CDR1 LGHDT, CDR2 YNNKEL (reference sequence). The CDR3, as DNA: TGTGCCAGCAGCCAAGCTCTAGAGGTCACCGGGGAGCTGTTTTTT. It codes for CASSQALEVTGELFF.

CDR3 DNA sequence: TGTGCCAGCAGCCGAGCTCCAGGGAGGGATCAGCCCCAGCATTTT. It is translated as CASSRAPGRDQPQHF. V and J are TRBV7-6 and TRBJ1-5; tentative D call: TRBD1 (5 bases). The CDR3 spans 15 residues. V was pared by 5 bases and J by 5 bases, with 16 bases between. Germline V CDR1 and CDR2: SGHVS, FNYEAQ.

The genes are TRBV3-1 (or the pseudogene TRBV3-2) and TRBJ2-2; tentatively, D is TRBD1 (6 bases). CDR3 length equals 14 residues. Germline assignment: CDR1 LGHDT and CDR2 YNNKEL (reference sequence). The V end lost 4 bases, the J end lost 5 bases, and 11 bases lay between the germline ends. CDR3: CASSPRTVTGELFF. DNA of the CDR3: TGTGCCAGCAGCCCGAGGACAGTGACCGGGGAGCTGTTTTTT.

Only a few counts were recorded for this clone. The genes are TRBV10-1 and TRBJ1-1; D might be TRBD1 (6 bases). V lost 1 base and J lost 3, with 12 bases in between. The germline CDR1 and CDR2 sequences are WNHNN and SYGVQD (reference sequence). The CDR3 runs to 15 residues. CDR3 sequence reads: CASSEYTGMDTEAFF. The CDR3 DNA reads as TGCGCCAGCAGTGAGTATACAGGGATGGACACTGAAGCTTTCTTT.

This chain uses TRBV3-1 (or the pseudogene TRBV3-2) with TRBJ1-1; a possible D gene is TRBD1 (6 bases). Trimming left V 4 bases short and J 1 base short, with 13 bases between. Germline V gives CDR1 LGHDT, CDR2 YNNKEL (reference sequence). This CDR3 is 15 amino acids long. Here the CDR3 DNA reads TGTGCCAGCAGCCTAGGGGGACAACCGAACACTGAAGCTTTCTTT. It codes for CASSLGGQPNTEAFF.

The chain is built from TRBV5-5 and TRBJ1-2, with TRBD1 identical over 8 bases. V shed 4 bases, J shed 4 bases, and the junction held 9 bases outside the gene matches. Per the germline V gene, CDR1 is SGHKS and CDR2 is YYEKEE (reference sequence). There are 15 residues in the CDR3. The DNA of the CDR3 is TGTGCCAGCAGCGCCGGGACAGGTGAACGCTATGGCTACACCTTC. Encoded protein: CASSAGTGERYGYTF.

The chain uses TRBV28 and TRBJ2-2; D is perhaps TRBD1 or TRBD2 (5 bases each). V was pared by 8 bases and J by 6 bases, with 19 bases between. The length of the CDR3 is 15 residues. The germline gives CDR1 MDHEN, CDR2 SYDVKM. CDR3 in DNA: TGTGCCAGCCGGGACGGTGCGGCGGACGCCGGGGAGCTGTTTTTT. Residues: CASRDGAADAGELFF.

The chain has TRBV3-1 (or the pseudogene TRBV3-2) and TRBJ1-2; TRBD1 aligns across 7 bases. V trimming: 5 bases; J trimming: 2 bases; junction bases outside the gene matches: 11. Germline values: CDR1 LGHDT, CDR2 YNNKEL (reference sequence). This CDR3 contains 16 residues. The CDR3: CASSDKRGGRNYGYTF. The CDR3 nucleotides read TGTGCCAGCAGCGATAAGAGAGGGGGCAGGAACTATGGCTACACCTTC.

The count of this clone is one. The CDR3: CASSQGQGLTEAFF. In DNA form, the CDR3 reads TGCGCCAGCAGCCAAGGACAGGGTTTAACTGAAGCTTTCTTT. This chain links TRBV5-1 with TRBJ1-1; 8 nucleotides line up with TRBD1. Germline V gene lookup returns CDR1 SGHRS and CDR2 YFSETQ. The J segment lost 5 bases and the V segment lost 4 bases, leaving 7 bases of the junction unmatched. The CDR3 spans 14 residues.

The chain has TRBV19 and TRBJ2-3; 9 bases match TRBD2. The CDR3 covers 15 residues. The germline CDR1 and CDR2 sequences are LNHDA and SQIVND (reference sequence). Trimming removed 1 base from V and 6 bases from J; junction bases left unmatched: 5. The CDR3, as DNA: TGTGCCAGTAGTATAGTAGCGGGGGTGGTGGATACGCAGTATTTT. This gives the protein CASSIVAGVVDTQYF.

This chain joins TRBV7-9 and TRBJ1-1, with D uncertain. Germline values: CDR1 SEHNR, CDR2 FQNEAQ (reference sequence). There are 10 residues in the CDR3. Trimming left V 8 bases short and J 0 bases short, with 1 base between. The CDR3 coding sequence is TGTGCCAGCGTGAACACTGAAGCTTTCTTT. Protein sequence: CASVNTEAFF.

The rearrangement uses TRBV3-1 (or the pseudogene TRBV3-2) and TRBJ1-1; D remains ambiguous. Trimming left V 3 bases short and J 3 bases short, with 11 bases between. Germline lookup yields CDR1 LGHDT and CDR2 YNNKEL (reference sequence). This CDR3 has 14 amino acids. The CDR3, as DNA: TGTGCCAGCAGCCAGAATTCGGTGGACACTGAAGCTTTCTTT. Translating gives CASSQNSVDTEAFF.

The J gene is TRBJ2-7, the V gene TRBV5-1, with 8 bases matching TRBD2. The germline V gene encodes CDR1 SGHRS and CDR2 YFSETQ. There are 16 residues in the CDR3. With 4 bases clipped from V and 1 base from J, the junction kept 10 bases outside the gene matches. Written as DNA, the CDR3 is TGCGCCAGCAGCCCGATAGCGGGGTATGGGTCCTACGAGCAGTACTTC. Protein sequence: CASSPIAGYGSYEQYF.

V and J are TRBV4-2 and TRBJ2-4; TRBD2 aligns across 8 bases. J gave up 6 bases and V 0 bases, and 7 bases lay outside the gene matches. Germline V CDR1 and CDR2: LGHNA, YNFKEQ. CDR3 length equals 16 residues. The CDR3 sequence is CASSQDAAGVGNIQYF. As DNA, the CDR3 is TGTGCCAGCAGCCAAGATGCAGCGGGGGTGGGAAACATTCAGTACTTC.

The chain links TRBV6-5 to TRBJ1-1; D unclear. This CDR3 contains 12 residues. Trimming left V 5 bases short and J 6 bases short, with 10 bases between. CDR1 MNHEY and CDR2 SVGAGI come from the germline V gene. Here the CDR3 reads CASSPPSAEAFF. For the CDR3, the DNA is TGTGCCAGCAGTCCCCCGAGCGCTGAAGCTTTCTTT.

CDR3 region: CASSPDSSGNTIYF. As DNA, the CDR3 is TGTGCCAGCAGCCCCGACAGCTCTGGAAACACCATATATTTT. The chain is built from TRBV7-9 and TRBJ1-3; possibly TRBD1 for D (5 bases). V lost 5 bases to trimming and J lost 0 bases, with 8 bases between them. The CDR3 totals 14 residues. Germline CDR1 SEHNR, CDR2 FQNEAQ (reference sequence).

The V call is TRBV3-1 (or the pseudogene TRBV3-2), the J call TRBJ1-1; D is possibly TRBD1 (5 bases). From germline, CDR1 is LGHDT and CDR2 YNNKEL (reference sequence). V was pared by 3 bases and J by 11 bases, with 10 bases between. This CDR3 spans 11 amino acids. CDR3 bases: TGTGCCAGCAGCCATGACGGGGCGGCTTTCTTT. Translated, it gives CASSHDGAAFF.

The chain employs TRBV25-1 and TRBJ2-4; 8 nucleotides align to TRBD1. V was pared by 4 bases and J by 6 bases, with 2 bases of the junction left unmatched. Germline-derived CDR1 and CDR2 are MGHDK and SYGVNS. This CDR3 contains 13 residues. Here the CDR3 DNA reads TGTGCCAGCAGTGGACAGGGGACAAACATTCAGTACTTC. Translation: CASSGQGTNIQYF. The full variable domain, its missing parts supplied by reference TRBV25-1 and TRBJ2-4, is EADIYQTPRYLVIGTGKKITLECSQTMGHDKMYWYQQDPGMELHLIHYSYGVNSTEKGDLSSESTVSRIRTEHFPLTLESARPSHTSQYLCASSGQGTNIQYFGAGTRLSVL.

J is TRBJ2-5 and V is TRBV5-1, with 9 positions matching TRBD2. Trimming removed 4 bases from V and 2 bases from J; junction bases left unmatched: 21. The CDR3 contains 20 residues. The germline CDR1 and CDR2 sequences are SGHRS and YFSETQ. The CDR3, as DNA: TGCGCCAGCAGCAACATCCAGGGCCCGAGGGTAGCGGGGGCGCAAGAGACCCAGTACTTC. Its protein product is CASSNIQGPRVAGAQETQYF. Drawing the rest from reference TRBV5-1 and TRBJ2-5, the complete variable domain is KAGVTQTPRYLIKTRGQQVTLSCSPISGHRSVSWYQQTPGQGLQFLFEYFSETQRNKGNFPGRFSGRQFSNSRSEMNVSTLELGDSALYLCASSNIQGPRVAGAQETQYFGPGTRLLVL.

As concerns this clone: The junction departs from the called germline gene at one end, perhaps through a read error. The chain couples TRBV4-1 to TRBJ2-7, with no clear D. Per the germline V gene, CDR1 is MGHRA and CDR2 is YSYEKL. The CDR3 has 13 residues. The CDR3 nucleotides read TGCGCCAGCAGCCCCCGCCCCTCCGACGAGCAGTACTTC. Translation: CASSPRPSDEQYF.

In this sample, this clone turned up once. The rearrangement links TRBV6-5 to TRBJ2-3; TRBD2 matches at 7 bases. The CDR3 is made up of 15 amino acids. V gave up 3 bases and J gave up 3 bases; unmatched junction bases: 6. From germline, CDR1 is MNHEY and CDR2 SVGAGI. In DNA, the CDR3 is TGTGCCAGCAGTTATGGCGGGGGAACTACAGATACGCAGTATTTT. Translation: CASSYGGGTTDTQYF.

V is TRBV10-3 and J is TRBJ1-4, with D perhaps matching TRBD1 (6 bases). Looked up from germline, CDR1 is ENHRY and CDR2 is SYGVKD. The V gene lost 5 bases and the J gene lost 8 bases, with 12 bases spanning the gap. The CDR3 length is 13 residues. CDR3 nucleotides: TGTGCCATCAGTAAAGGGGGAGGGGAAAAACTGTTTTTT. It specifies CAISKGGGEKLFF.

This clone was seen only a few times. CDR3 in amino acids: CASTPHRGPPYEQYF. The CDR3 region has the DNA TGTGCCAGCACCCCCCACAGGGGGCCCCCCTACGAGCAGTACTTC. The chain combines TRBV6-5 with TRBJ2-7; TRBD1 matches at 9 bases. The CDR3 contains 15 residues. CDR1 is MNHEY, CDR2 SVGAGI, per germline. Germline trimming cut 7 bases from V and 2 bases from J; bases unmatched to any gene: 9.

This clone has only one observation. The V and J genes are TRBV7-3 and TRBJ2-7, with TRBD1 identical over 7 bases. Germline values: CDR1 SGHTA, CDR2 FQGTGA. CDR3 length equals 15 residues. V was pared by 0 bases and J by 2 bases, with 4 bases of the junction left unmatched. CDR3: CASSLTRTGPYEQYF. CDR3 DNA sequence: TGTGCCAGCAGCTTAACGAGGACAGGACCCTACGAGCAGTACTTC.

This rearrangement joins TRBV15 to TRBJ2-1, with TRBD1 identical over 7 bases. The CDR3 is 18 residues long. Germline V gene data show CDR1 as LNHNV and CDR2 as YYDKDF (reference sequence). The V and J ends lost 0 bases and 1 base, in that order; junction bases with no gene match: 9. The CDR3 loop is CATSRDGRQGASYNEQFF. The CDR3 DNA reads TGTGCCACCAGCAGAGATGGAAGACAGGGTGCGTCCTACAATGAGCAGTTCTTC.

V and J are TRBV9 and TRBJ2-1, with TRBD2 matching over 10 bases. V dropped 0 bases and J dropped 10; count of bases not matched to a gene: 19. CDR1 is SGDLS and CDR2 is YYNGEE in the germline V gene. The length of the CDR3 is 19 residues. The CDR3 protein is CASSVEAGGLSGRVGEQFF. The CDR3 DNA reads TGTGCCAGCAGCGTAGAAGCGGGGGGGCTCTCTGGAAGGGTCGGCGAGCAGTTCTTC.

This rearrangement joins TRBV5-1 to TRBJ1-1; D unclear. The length of the CDR3 is 15 residues. Germline V gene sequence: CDR1 SGHRS, CDR2 YFSETQ. With 3 bases removed from V and 3 bases from J, the gap between germline ends came to 15 bases. The CDR3 here is CASSSQGGGDTEAFF. CDR3 nucleotides: TGCGCCAGCAGCTCACAAGGTGGTGGGGACACTGAAGCTTTCTTT.

The rearrangement uses TRBV9 and TRBJ2-7; 9 nucleotides agree with TRBD1. The junction had 8 bases not matched to a gene; V was cut back by 3 bases and J by 4 bases. The CDR3 runs to 15 residues. CDR1 is SGDLS and CDR2 is YYNGEE in the germline V gene. For the CDR3, the DNA is TGTGCCAGCAGCGCGGGACAGGGTGAGGCTTACGAGCAGTACTTC. Its translation: CASSAGQGEAYEQYF.